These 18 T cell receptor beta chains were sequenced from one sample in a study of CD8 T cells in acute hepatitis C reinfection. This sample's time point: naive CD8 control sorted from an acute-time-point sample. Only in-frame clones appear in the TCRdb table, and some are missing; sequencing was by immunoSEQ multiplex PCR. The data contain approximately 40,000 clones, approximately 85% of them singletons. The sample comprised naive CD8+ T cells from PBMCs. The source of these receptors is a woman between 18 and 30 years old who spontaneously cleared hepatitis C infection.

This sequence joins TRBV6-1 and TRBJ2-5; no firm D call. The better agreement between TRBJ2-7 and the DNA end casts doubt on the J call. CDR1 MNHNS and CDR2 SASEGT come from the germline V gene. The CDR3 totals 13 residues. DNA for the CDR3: TGTGCCAGCAGTTATTATCTAAACTACGAGCAGTACTTC. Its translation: CASSYYLNYEQYF.

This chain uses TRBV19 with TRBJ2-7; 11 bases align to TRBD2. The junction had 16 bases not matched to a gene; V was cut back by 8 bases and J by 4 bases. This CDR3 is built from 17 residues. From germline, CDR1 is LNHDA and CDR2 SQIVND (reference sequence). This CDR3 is CASSEGLAVPLRYEQYF. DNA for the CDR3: TGTGCCAGTTCCGAGGGACTAGCGGTCCCCTTGAGATACGAGCAGTACTTC. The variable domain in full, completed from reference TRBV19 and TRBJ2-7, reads DGGITQSPKYLFRKEGQNVTLSCEQNLNHDAMYWYRQDPGQGLRLIYYSQIVNDFQKGDIAEGYSVSREKKESFPLTVTSAQKNPTAFYLCASSEGLAVPLRYEQYFGPGTRLTVT.

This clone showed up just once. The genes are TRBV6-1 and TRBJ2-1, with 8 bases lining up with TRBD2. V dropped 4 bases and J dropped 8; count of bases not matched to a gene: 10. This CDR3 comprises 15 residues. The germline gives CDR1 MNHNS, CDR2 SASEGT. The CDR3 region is CASSALAGMVDEQFF. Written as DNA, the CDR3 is TGTGCCAGCAGTGCCTTAGCGGGGATGGTCGATGAGCAGTTCTTC.

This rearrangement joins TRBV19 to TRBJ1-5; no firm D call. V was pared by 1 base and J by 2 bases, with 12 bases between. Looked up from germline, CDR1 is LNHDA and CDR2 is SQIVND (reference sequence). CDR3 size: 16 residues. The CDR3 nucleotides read TGTGCCAGTAGTATAGGGTTCGGGGAGGGCAATCAGCCCCAGCATTTT. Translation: CASSIGFGEGNQPQHF.

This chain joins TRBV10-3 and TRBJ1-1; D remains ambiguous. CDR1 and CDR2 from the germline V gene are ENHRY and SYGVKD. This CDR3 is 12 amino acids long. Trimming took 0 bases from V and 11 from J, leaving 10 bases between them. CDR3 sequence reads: CAISESATRAFF. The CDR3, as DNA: TGTGCCATCAGTGAGTCGGCCACCCGGGCTTTCTTT.

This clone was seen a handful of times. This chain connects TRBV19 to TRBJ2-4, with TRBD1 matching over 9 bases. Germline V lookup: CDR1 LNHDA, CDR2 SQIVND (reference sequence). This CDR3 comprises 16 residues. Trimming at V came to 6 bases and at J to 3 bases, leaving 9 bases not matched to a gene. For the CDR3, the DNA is TGTGCCAGTAGCATTGCCCGGGACAGGGTCAAAAACATTCAGTACTTC. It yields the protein CASSIARDRVKNIQYF.

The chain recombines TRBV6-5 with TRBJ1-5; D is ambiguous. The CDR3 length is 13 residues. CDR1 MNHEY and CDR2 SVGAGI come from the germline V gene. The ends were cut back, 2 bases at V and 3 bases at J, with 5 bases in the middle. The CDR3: CASSYGSNQPQHF. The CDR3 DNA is TGTGCCAGCAGTTACGGGTCCAATCAGCCCCAGCATTTT.

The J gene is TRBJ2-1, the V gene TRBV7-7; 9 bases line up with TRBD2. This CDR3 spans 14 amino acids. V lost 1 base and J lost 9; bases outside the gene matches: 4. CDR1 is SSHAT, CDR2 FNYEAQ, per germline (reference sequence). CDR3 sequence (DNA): TGTGCCAGCAGCTTAGGCGGGAGGGGTGGTGAGCAGTTCTTC. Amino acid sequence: CASSLGGRGGEQFF.

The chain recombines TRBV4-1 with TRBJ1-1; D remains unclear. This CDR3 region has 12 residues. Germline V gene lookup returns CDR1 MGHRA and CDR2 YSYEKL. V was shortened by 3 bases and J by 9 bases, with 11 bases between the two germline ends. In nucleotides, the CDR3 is TGCGCCAGCAGCCACGAGGGTCTAAAAGCTTTCTTT. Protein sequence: CASSHEGLKAFF.

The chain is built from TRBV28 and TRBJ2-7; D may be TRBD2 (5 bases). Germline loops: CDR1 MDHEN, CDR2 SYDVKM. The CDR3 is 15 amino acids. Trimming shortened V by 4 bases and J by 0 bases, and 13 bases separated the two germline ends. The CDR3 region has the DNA TGTGCCAGCAGTTCTCTCGGGGAGAACTCCTACGAGCAGTACTTC. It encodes CASSSLGENSYEQYF.

The CDR3 reads CASSPPGLASETQYF. CDR3 coding DNA: TGTGCCAGCAGTCCACCGGGACTAGCGAGCGAGACCCAGTACTTC. The gene calls are TRBV27 and TRBJ2-5; TRBD2 matches at 10 bases. The CDR3 runs to 15 residues. Germline CDR1 and CDR2: MNHEY and SMNVEV (reference sequence). V shed 5 bases and J 5 bases; nucleotides not matched to a gene: 8.

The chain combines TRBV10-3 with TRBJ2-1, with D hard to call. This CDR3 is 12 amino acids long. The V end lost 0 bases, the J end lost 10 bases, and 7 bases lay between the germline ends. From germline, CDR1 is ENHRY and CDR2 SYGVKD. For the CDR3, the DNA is TGTGCCATCAGTGAGTCTATTGAGGAGCAGTTCTTC. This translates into CAISESIEEQFF.

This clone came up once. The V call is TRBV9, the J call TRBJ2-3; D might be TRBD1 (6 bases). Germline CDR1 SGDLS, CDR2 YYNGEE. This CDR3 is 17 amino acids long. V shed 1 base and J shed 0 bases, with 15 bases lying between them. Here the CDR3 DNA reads TGTGCCAGCAGCGTAAGCCCCACAGGGCGAAGCACAGATACGCAGTATTTT. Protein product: CASSVSPTGRSTDTQYF.

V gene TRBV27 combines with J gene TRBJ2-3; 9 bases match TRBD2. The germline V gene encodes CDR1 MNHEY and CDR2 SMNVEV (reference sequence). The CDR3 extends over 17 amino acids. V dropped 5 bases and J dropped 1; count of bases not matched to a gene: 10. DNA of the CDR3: TGTGCCAGCAGTGCGGCGGGAGGGCCGGTAGGCACAGATACGCAGTATTTT. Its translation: CASSAAGGPVGTDTQYF.

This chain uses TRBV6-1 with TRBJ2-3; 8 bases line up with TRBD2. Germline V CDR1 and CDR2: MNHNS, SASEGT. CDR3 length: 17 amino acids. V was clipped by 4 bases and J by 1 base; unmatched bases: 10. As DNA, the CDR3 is TGTGCCAGCAGTGCCCGGGTAGCGGGAATCCGCACAGATACGCAGTATTTT. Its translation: CASSARVAGIRTDTQYF.

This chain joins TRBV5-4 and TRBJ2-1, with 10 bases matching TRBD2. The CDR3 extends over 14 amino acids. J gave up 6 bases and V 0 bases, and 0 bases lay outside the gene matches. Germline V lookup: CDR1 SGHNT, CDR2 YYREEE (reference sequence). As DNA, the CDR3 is TGTGCCAGCAGCTTGGGACTAGCGGGCAATGAGCAGTTCTTC. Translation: CASSLGLAGNEQFF.

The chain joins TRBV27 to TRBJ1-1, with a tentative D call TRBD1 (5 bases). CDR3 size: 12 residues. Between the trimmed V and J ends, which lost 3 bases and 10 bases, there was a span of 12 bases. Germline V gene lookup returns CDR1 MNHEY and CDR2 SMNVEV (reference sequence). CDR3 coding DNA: TGTGCCAGCAGTTTGATGGGGGGTGTAGCTTTCTTT. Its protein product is CASSLMGGVAFF.

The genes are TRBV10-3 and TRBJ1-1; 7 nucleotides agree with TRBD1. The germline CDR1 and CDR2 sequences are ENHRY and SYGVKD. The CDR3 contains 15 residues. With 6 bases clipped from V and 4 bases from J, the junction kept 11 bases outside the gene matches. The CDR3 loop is CAIRKMTGSSTEAFF. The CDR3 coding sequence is TGTGCCATCAGGAAAATGACAGGGTCGAGCACTGAAGCTTTCTTT.